These 25 T cell receptor beta chains were all obtained from the same sample, sequenced in a study of early T cells in non-severe SARS-CoV-2 infection. TCRdb used MiXCR to reprocess the 5' RACE reads, holding one entry per CDR3 protein. Altogether under 70,000 distinct CDR3 sequences are present, approximately 10% being singletons, with the ten largest covering 3.5% to 4%. Material for sequencing was whole blood. The receptor set was obtained from an adult who was a healthcare worker with PCR-confirmed SARS-CoV-2 infection or an uninfected control (not recorded which).

This clonotype was found many times. V and J are TRBV11-2 and TRBJ2-7; 9 nucleotides agree with TRBD2. This CDR3 is built from 17 residues. Unmatched junction bases numbered 18, after V lost 5 bases and J lost 7 bases. The germline V gene encodes CDR1 SGHAT and CDR2 FQNNGV. The CDR3: CASSPGVVGLATGEQYF. The CDR3 bases are TGTGCCAGCAGCCCAGGCGTAGTAGGACTAGCGACGGGGGAGCAGTACTTC.

The J gene is TRBJ2-7, the V gene TRBV5-1; 12 bases align to TRBD2. The CDR3 loop spans 15 amino acids. Germline V gene data show CDR1 as SGHRS and CDR2 as YFSETQ. Germline trimming cut 0 bases from V and 6 bases from J; bases unmatched to any gene: 4. This CDR3 reads CASSLGLAGAVEQYF. As DNA, the CDR3 is TGCGCCAGCAGCTTGGGACTAGCGGGAGCCGTCGAGCAGTACTTC.

The rearrangement joins TRBV6-6 to TRBJ2-5, with D tentatively TRBD1 (6 bases). The CDR3 contains 16 residues. V gave up 5 bases and J gave up 0 bases, with 16 bases separating them. CDR1 is MNHNY and CDR2 is SVGAGI in the germline V gene (reference sequence). CDR3 sequence: CASSAATGLYQETQYF. The CDR3 DNA sequence: TGTGCCAGCAGTGCGGCCACAGGGCTGTACCAAGAGACCCAGTACTTC.

This clonotype was seen more than once but under ten times. The V and J genes are TRBV7-3 and TRBJ2-1, with D perhaps matching TRBD1 or TRBD2 (5 bases each). The germline V gene encodes CDR1 SGHTA and CDR2 FQGTGA. CDR3 length equals 14 residues. The V end lost 4 bases, the J end lost 4 bases, and 11 bases lay between the germline ends. CDR3 region: CASSSGTLYNEQFF. The CDR3 DNA follows: TGTGCCAGCAGCTCCGGGACCCTTTACAATGAGCAGTTCTTC.

This clonotype was picked up many times. The gene calls are TRBV12-3 or TRBV12-4 and TRBJ1-1; unclear D gene. The CDR3 loop spans 14 amino acids. V lost 5 bases, J lost 4 bases, and 14 bases lay in between. The CDR3 spells CASSQREGITEAFF. The CDR3 DNA is TGTGCCAGCAGTCAAAGGGAAGGGATCACTGAAGCTTTCTTT.

The rearrangement uses TRBV6-1 and TRBJ1-3; D is unresolved. In germline, CDR1 is MNHNS, CDR2 SASEGT. The V end was cut by 3 bases, the J end by 1 base, with 7 bases between. The CDR3 has 14 amino acids. DNA for the CDR3: TGTGCCAGCAGTGAGACTTGGTCTGGAAACACCATATATTTT. This sequence encodes CASSETWSGNTIYF.

Notes on this clonotype: Germline is not matched at one junction end, which may reflect a read error. The chain couples TRBV30 to TRBJ1-3, with TRBD1 as a possible D gene (6 bases). The CDR3 covers 15 residues. CDR1 is GTSNPN, CDR2 SVGIG, per germline (reference sequence). The CDR3, as DNA: TGTGCCTGGAGTGTAGGACAGAGCTCTGAAAACACCATATATTTT. Encoded protein: CAWSVGQSSENTIYF.

The chain carries TRBV7-2 and TRBJ2-1, with D possibly called TRBD1 or TRBD2 (6 bases each). The CDR3 sequence is 15 residues long. From germline, CDR1 is SGHTA and CDR2 FQGNSA. Trimming removed 5 bases at V and 3 bases at J, with 14 bases between. CDR3 nucleotides: TGTGCCAGCAGCCTACAGGGAGCGGGCTACAATGAGCAGTTCTTC. Amino acid sequence: CASSLQGAGYNEQFF.

This clonotype was seen at least ten times. This chain uses TRBV6-1 with TRBJ1-3, with TRBD1 matching 12 bases. The CDR3 totals 14 residues. V lost 8 bases to trimming and J lost 3 bases; unmatched junction nucleotides: 2. Germline CDR1 MNHNS, CDR2 SASEGT. The CDR3 loop reads CASRDRGLGNTIYF. CDR3 coding DNA: TGTGCCAGCCGGGACAGGGGGCTTGGAAACACCATATATTTT.

This clonotype was seen just once. A single base separates this from a much larger clone, so it may be a read error. The J gene is TRBJ2-3, the V gene TRBV24-1; possibly TRBD1 for D (6 bases). Germline assignment: CDR1 KGHDR and CDR2 SFDVKD. The V end was cut by 4 bases, the J end by 4 bases, with 17 bases between. CDR3 length: 16 residues. For the CDR3, the DNA is TGTGCCACCAGTGACACCGGGACAACGAGCGCAGATACGCAGTATTTT. It yields the protein CATSDTGTTSADTQYF.

With respect to this clonotype: A much larger clone differs by one base, so this may be a read error. The CDR3 does not close with the conserved phenylalanine or tryptophan, likely indicating a read error. The V gene is TRBV6-6, the J gene TRBJ1-6; D unclear. CDR3 length: 11 amino acids. V lost 6 bases and J 7 bases, leaving 4 bases between the germline ends. Germline CDR1 reads MNHNY; CDR2 reads SVGAGI (reference sequence). CDR3 protein: CASRNNSPLHS. CDR3 DNA: TGTGCCAGCAGGAACAATTCACCCCTCCACTCT.

V usage is TRBV18 and J usage is TRBJ2-7; D is uncertain. The CDR3 sequence is 17 residues long. Germline CDR1 and CDR2: KGHSH and LQKENI. V was cut by 2 bases and J by 0 bases, with 17 bases left in between. This chain's CDR3 is CASSPASRTWSSYEQYF. As DNA, the CDR3 is TGTGCCAGCTCACCAGCCTCGAGGACCTGGAGCTCCTACGAGCAGTACTTC.

This clonotype occurred many times. The chain employs TRBV7-2 and TRBJ1-3; D unclear. The CDR3 is made up of 15 amino acids. V lost 1 base and J lost 2, with 9 bases in between. CDR1 and CDR2 (germline): SGHTA, FQGNSA. DNA of the CDR3: TGTGCCAGCAGCTTAGGGGGTCTGCCTGGAAACACCATATATTTT. Translated: CASSLGGLPGNTIYF.

V and J are TRBV5-4 and TRBJ2-1; 7 bases are shared with TRBD1. Germline assignment: CDR1 SGHNT and CDR2 YYREEE (reference sequence). The trim removed 6 bases at V and 1 base at J, leaving 4 bases unmatched. The CDR3 has 14 residues. For the CDR3, the DNA is TGTGCCAGCACCCCAGGGGGATCCTACAATGAGCAGTTCTTC. Amino acid sequence: CASTPGGSYNEQFF.

This clonotype was recorded at least ten times. The J gene is TRBJ1-2, the V gene TRBV29-1, with D tentatively TRBD1 (6 bases). The CDR3 is made up of 12 amino acids. Germline V gene sequence: CDR1 SQVTM, CDR2 ANQGSEA. Deletions cut 4 bases from V and 3 bases from J, with 9 bases between. DNA of the CDR3: TGCAGCGTTGGTCACAGGGACTATGGCTACACCTTC. It encodes CSVGHRDYGYTF.

This chain connects TRBV10-3 to TRBJ2-3; no definite D call. Germline loops: CDR1 ENHRY, CDR2 SYGVKD. V was cut by 11 bases and J by 4 bases, with 10 bases left in between. The CDR3 contains 11 residues. The CDR3 nucleotides are TGTGCCTCCACTGGAGCAGATACGCAGTATTTT. It encodes CASTGADTQYF.

For the CDR3, the DNA is TGTGCCAGCAGCGCTCAGGACAACTACGAGCAGTACTTC. It encodes CASSAQDNYEQYF. The chain combines TRBV28 with TRBJ2-7; tentative D call: TRBD1 (5 bases). CDR1 MDHEN and CDR2 SYDVKM come from the germline V gene. Trimming took off 6 bases at V and 3 bases at J, with 12 bases between the two ends. The CDR3 loop spans 13 amino acids. Combining the CDR3 with reference TRBV28 and TRBJ2-7 gives the whole variable domain DVKVTQSSRYLVKRTGEKVFLECVQDMDHENMFWYRQDPGLGLRLIYFSYDVKMKEKGDIPEGYSVSREKKERFSLILESASTNQTSMYLCASSAQDNYEQYFGPGTRLTVT.

There are many counts of this clonotype. The chain employs TRBV12-3 or TRBV12-4 and TRBJ1-1, with 7 bases identical to TRBD1. This CDR3 contains 13 residues. V was pared by 6 bases and J by 4 bases, with 5 bases of the junction left unmatched. CDR3 DNA: TGTGCCAGCAGCTTGGGACAGCTCACTGAAGCTTTCTTT. The encoded protein is CASSLGQLTEAFF.

This clonotype came up once. The V gene is TRBV24-1, the J gene TRBJ2-1; TRBD2 agrees at 12 bases. V lost 6 bases, J lost 6 bases, and 5 bases stayed unmatched. The germline CDR1 and CDR2 sequences are KGHDR and SFDVKD. CDR3 length equals 15 residues. The CDR3 spells CATSSGTSGPNEQFF. Written as DNA, the CDR3 is TGTGCCACCAGTTCCGGGACTAGCGGGCCCAATGAGCAGTTCTTC.

At least ten counts were recorded for this clonotype. This rearrangement joins TRBV20-1 to TRBJ2-5; 7 nucleotides line up with TRBD2. The CDR3 is 14 amino acids. From germline, CDR1 is DFQATT and CDR2 SNEGSKA (reference sequence). The V and J ends lost 1 base and 4 bases, in that order; junction bases with no gene match: 6. CDR3 amino acids: CSARVALALETQYF. DNA for the CDR3: TGCAGTGCTAGAGTCGCACTAGCGCTAGAGACCCAGTACTTC.

The gene calls are TRBV6-5 and TRBJ2-1, with TRBD2 as a possible D gene (6 bases). Trimming removed 8 bases at V and 6 bases at J, with 14 bases between. Germline CDR1 reads MNHEY; CDR2 reads SVGAGI. The CDR3 contains 13 residues. The CDR3 loop is CASGGTFFNEQFF. CDR3 sequence (DNA): TGTGCCAGCGGAGGGACTTTCTTCAATGAGCAGTTCTTC.

This clonotype has only a few counts. This chain joins TRBV20-1 and TRBJ1-1; D call uncertain. V gave up 6 bases and J gave up 4 bases, with 15 bases separating them. The CDR3 totals 13 residues. The germline V gene has CDR1 DFQATT and CDR2 SNEGSKA (reference sequence). The DNA of the CDR3 is TGCAGTGCACCCGGGCCCCAAAGCACTGAAGCTTTCTTT. It yields the protein CSAPGPQSTEAFF.

This clonotype occurred many times. The J gene is TRBJ2-1, the V gene TRBV7-2; 8 nucleotides match TRBD2. The V and J ends lost 3 bases and 8 bases, in that order; junction bases with no gene match: 6. This CDR3 spans 14 amino acids. Germline CDR1 is SGHTA and CDR2 is FQGNSA. CDR3 bases: TGTGCCAGCAGCTTCTCGGGGGGGTGGTATGAGCAGTTCTTC. As protein: CASSFSGGWYEQFF.

Of note for this clonotype: This may arise from a read error, as a much more abundant clone is one base away. This rearrangement joins TRBV5-1 to TRBJ1-2; 7 positions agree with TRBD1. The trim removed 4 bases at V and 5 bases at J, leaving 2 bases unmatched. Germline loops: CDR1 SGHRS, CDR2 YFSETQ. The CDR3 totals 12 residues. The CDR3 here is CASSTDRYGYTF. CDR3 coding DNA: TGCGCCAGCAGCACGGACAGGTATGGCTACACCTTC.

At least ten counts were recorded for this clonotype. The V gene is TRBV5-1, the J gene TRBJ2-5; D unclear. Germline CDR1 reads SGHRS; CDR2 reads YFSETQ. The V and J ends lost 0 bases and 1 base respectively, with 4 bases between them. The CDR3 is 13 residues long. In nucleotides, the CDR3 is TGCGCCAGCAGCTTGGACATCCAAGAGACCCAGTACTTC. This sequence encodes CASSLDIQETQYF.